This TCR beta chain was recovered during a study of shared clonotypes between healthy human individuals. Study information: For every donor, three CD4 naive, three CD4 memory, two CD8 naive and one CD8 memory plates were used.

V was clipped by 2 bases and J by 4 bases, with 14 bases between them. Germline V gives CDR1 MNHEY, CDR2 SMNVEV (reference sequence). The CDR3 length is 15 residues. Naive CD8 isolation took CD45RO-negative cells positively selected for CCR7 and excluded terminally differentiated effector memory CD45RA+ cells. Libraries were prepared by immunoSEQ multiplex PCR; TCRdb keeps only in-frame clonotypes and omits some of them. The repertoire includes around 2,100,000 clones, approximately 94% of them detected once, and roughly 1.2% sits in the top ten. J is TRBJ2-5 and V is TRBV27; D is uncertain. The sequence derives from a man aged 18 to 35 in good health. The sequencing input was naive CD8+ T cells sorted from blood. CDR3 region: CASSLVGPLGETQYF. In nucleotides, the CDR3 is TGTGCCAGCAGTTTAGTAGGACCCCTAGGAGAGACCCAGTACTTC.